A single sample is the source of the 16 T cell receptor beta chains below, sequenced in a study of T-cell memory formation after mild COVID-19. In TCRdb, the 5' RACE reads were re-called with MiXCR into one record per CDR3 protein. The sample lists hundreds of thousands of distinct CDR3 sequences; roughly 13% were seen once. The sequencing sample was made of PBMCs or a T cell subset sorted from them (not recorded which). Every receptor here comes from a man aged 18 to 35 who had mild COVID-19 (a few samples of this study predate the infection). Cell type and time point are not known.

This clonotype was counted only a few times. The chain uses TRBV20-1 and TRBJ2-3; D perhaps matches TRBD2 (5 bases). Trimming stripped 0 bases from V and 2 bases from J, with 9 bases between. CDR1 DFQATT and CDR2 SNEGSKA come from the germline V gene (reference sequence). This CDR3 has 14 residues. CDR3 nucleotides: TGCAGTGCTAGAGAAGGCGGGTACACAGATACGCAGTATTTT. It codes for CSAREGGYTDTQYF.

The sample holds a few counts of this clonotype. The CDR3: CATSRPDDGTDTQYF. The CDR3 DNA reads as TGTGCCACCAGCAGACCGGACGATGGGACAGATACGCAGTATTTT. This chain uses TRBV15 with TRBJ2-3; unclear D gene. V lost 2 bases and J 3 bases, leaving 12 bases between the germline ends. The length of the CDR3 is 15 residues. CDR1 is LNHNV and CDR2 is YYDKDF in the germline V gene (reference sequence).

V and J are TRBV20-1 and TRBJ1-5, with 8 bases lining up with TRBD1. CDR1 DFQATT and CDR2 SNEGSKA come from the germline V gene (reference sequence). The CDR3 runs 13 residues. V dropped 1 base and J dropped 11; count of bases not matched to a gene: 7. For the CDR3, the DNA is TGCAGTGCTAGAGCAGGGGGCATACGGGCCCAGCATTTT. Translation gives CSARAGGIRAQHF.

The V call is TRBV5-1, the J call TRBJ2-3, with a tentative D call TRBD2 (5 bases). The CDR3 totals 16 residues. V was pared by 4 bases and J by 6 bases, with 21 bases between. Per germline, CDR1 SGHRS and CDR2 YFSETQ. The DNA for the CDR3 is TGCGCCAGCAGCCCCGACGGAGGCTTTTCTCCGGATACGCAGTATTTT. This codes for CASSPDGGFSPDTQYF. Looking up the rest from reference TRBV5-1 and TRBJ2-3 gives the full variable domain: KAGVTQTPRYLIKTRGQQVTLSCSPISGHRSVSWYQQTPGQGLQFLFEYFSETQRNKGNFPGRFSGRQFSNSRSEMNVSTLELGDSALYLCASSPDGGFSPDTQYFGPGTRLTVL.

This clonotype showed up just a few times. The chain carries TRBV28 and TRBJ2-5; 10 nucleotides align to TRBD1. This CDR3 is 16 amino acids long. Germline V gives CDR1 MDHEN, CDR2 SYDVKM. V was clipped by 9 bases and J by 2 bases; unmatched bases: 12. The CDR3 nucleotides read TGTGCCAGTCACCCACCGGGACAGGGGATTCAAGAGACCCAGTACTTC. As protein: CASHPPGQGIQETQYF.

At least ten counts were recorded for this clonotype. The V and J genes are TRBV24-1 and TRBJ2-1, with 9 bases identical to TRBD2. V gave up 8 bases and J gave up 9 bases; unmatched junction bases: 13. The CDR3 loop spans 15 amino acids. The germline V gene has CDR1 KGHDR and CDR2 SFDVKD. The chain's CDR3 is CATTQGSSGGSEQFF. The CDR3 bases are TGTGCCACCACCCAGGGCAGTAGCGGGGGAAGTGAGCAGTTCTTC.

The chain joins TRBV6-2 or TRBV6-3 to TRBJ2-4; the D is unclear. With 2 bases removed from V and 2 bases from J, the gap between germline ends came to 7 bases. This CDR3 region has 14 residues. CDR1 MNHEY and CDR2 SVGEGT come from the germline V gene. The CDR3 region is CASSYRRTKNIQYF. The DNA for the CDR3 is TGTGCCAGCAGTTACCGAAGAACCAAAAACATTCAGTACTTC.

There are many counts of this clonotype. The chain joins TRBV7-8 to TRBJ1-5; unclear D gene. The CDR3 is 14 residues long. V lost 5 bases, J lost 4 bases, and 12 bases lay in between. Per the germline V gene, CDR1 is SGHVS and CDR2 is FQNEAQ. CDR3 region: CASSTRASNQPQHF. The DNA for the CDR3 is TGTGCCAGCAGCACCCGGGCCTCTAATCAGCCCCAGCATTTT.

This clonotype was recorded at least ten times. The gene calls are TRBV2 and TRBJ2-1, with unresolved D. CDR3 length: 12 residues. Deletions cut 8 bases from V and 10 bases from J, with 15 bases between. Germline V gives CDR1 SNHLY, CDR2 FYNNEI. Here the CDR3 reads CASVADNVEQFF. The CDR3 coding sequence is TGTGCCAGCGTCGCCGATAACGTAGAGCAGTTCTTC.

This clonotype was counted ten times or more. The chain recombines TRBV5-1 with TRBJ1-1; D is ambiguous. This CDR3 spans 15 amino acids. V lost 4 bases, J lost 0 bases, and 13 bases lay in between. Looked up from germline, CDR1 is SGHRS and CDR2 is YFSETQ. The CDR3 sequence is CASSATKGMNTEAFF. DNA for the CDR3: TGCGCCAGCAGCGCGACAAAAGGGATGAACACTGAAGCTTTCTTT. Full variable domain (outside the CDR3, taken from reference TRBV5-1 and TRBJ1-1): KAGVTQTPRYLIKTRGQQVTLSCSPISGHRSVSWYQQTPGQGLQFLFEYFSETQRNKGNFPGRFSGRQFSNSRSEMNVSTLELGDSALYLCASSATKGMNTEAFFGQGTRLTVV.

This clonotype appeared many times. The V gene is TRBV4-3, the J gene TRBJ2-7; the match to TRBD1 covers 8 bases. With 2 bases clipped from V and 3 bases from J, the junction kept 6 bases outside the gene matches. The CDR3 is 15 amino acids. The germline V gene encodes CDR1 LGHNA and CDR2 YSLEER. The CDR3 sequence is CASSQIRDRRYEQYF. Here the CDR3 DNA reads TGCGCCAGCAGCCAAATTCGGGACAGGCGCTACGAGCAGTACTTC.

The sample holds many counts of this clonotype. The chain combines TRBV7-2 with TRBJ2-3; maybe TRBD1 (6 bases). CDR1 is SGHTA and CDR2 is FQGNSA in the germline V gene. Trimming left V 3 bases short and J 6 bases short, with 19 bases between. The CDR3 contains 16 residues. CDR3 amino acids: CASSFEQGIGSDTQYF. The DNA of the CDR3 is TGTGCCAGCAGCTTTGAACAGGGAATTGGGTCGGATACGCAGTATTTT. Complete variable domain (other parts from reference TRBV7-2 and TRBJ2-3): GAGVSQSPSNKVTEKGKDVELRCDPISGHTALYWYRQSLGQGLEFLIYFQGNSAPDKSGLPSDRFSAERTGGSVSTLTIQRTQQEDSAVYLCASSFEQGIGSDTQYFGPGTRLTVL.

The chain has TRBV6-4 and TRBJ1-1; no firm D call. Germline CDR1 reads MRHNA; CDR2 reads SNTAGT. V lost 4 bases, J lost 1 base, and 10 bases lay in between. The CDR3 consists of 14 residues. CDR3 coding DNA: TGTGCCAGCAGTGGCTGTCCGAGGAACACTGAAGCTTTCTTT. It codes for CASSGCPRNTEAFF.

The chain carries TRBV20-1 and TRBJ1-1, with D unresolved. CDR1 and CDR2 (germline): DFQATT, SNEGSKA (reference sequence). This CDR3 contains 13 residues. Trimming took 1 base from V and 3 from J, leaving 9 bases between them. CDR3 residues: CSARGAGDTEAFF. CDR3 in DNA: TGCAGTGCTAGAGGCGCGGGCGACACTGAAGCTTTCTTT.

The rearrangement joins TRBV29-1 to TRBJ2-4; D is tentatively TRBD1 or TRBD2 (5 bases each). This CDR3 has 15 residues. In germline, CDR1 is SQVTM, CDR2 ANQGSEA. V was clipped by 4 bases and J by 1 base, with 14 bases between them. As DNA, the CDR3 is TGCAGCGTTGCCCGCGCCAGGGAGGCCAAAAACATTCAGTACTTC. Encoded protein: CSVARAREAKNIQYF.

This clonotype came up many times. The gene calls are TRBV12-5 and TRBJ2-5, with a weak D call TRBD2 (5 bases). Trimming shortened V by 3 bases and J by 5 bases, and 7 bases separated the two germline ends. From germline, CDR1 is LGHNT and CDR2 FRNRAP. The CDR3 is 12 residues long. CDR3 DNA sequence: TGTGCTAGTGGTTTTGGCGGGGAGACCCAGTACTTC. It yields the protein CASGFGGETQYF.